The 6 T cell receptor beta chains in this list originate from one sample, sequenced in a study of somatic mutations in cytotoxic T cells in rheumatoid arthritis. Sequencing was performed with immunoSEQ multiplex PCR; in TCRdb, only in-frame clones are kept and a portion is missing. The sample contains about 30,000 clones, more than 75% of which appear only once. Input material: CD8+ T cells sorted from blood. Receptors originate from an adult with rheumatoid arthritis.

This rearrangement joins TRBV10-3 to TRBJ2-7, with D maybe TRBD2 (5 bases). V was trimmed by 4 bases and J by 7 bases, leaving 14 bases between them. CDR1 and CDR2 (germline): ENHRY, SYGVKD. The CDR3 totals 13 residues. The CDR3: CAISADGEEEQYF. In DNA, the CDR3 is TGTGCCATCAGTGCCGACGGGGAAGAAGAGCAGTACTTC.

This clone was counted once. The chain has TRBV7-9 and TRBJ1-6; D not certain. CDR3 length equals 16 residues. Trimming cost V 4 bases and J 5 bases, with 15 bases left between them. The germline V gene has CDR1 SEHNR and CDR2 FQNEAQ (reference sequence). The CDR3 DNA is TGTGCCAGCAGCTCTACGCGGACGGTCGATAATTCACCCCTCCACTTT. This gives the protein CASSSTRTVDNSPLHF. Together with reference TRBV7-9 and TRBJ1-6, the CDR3 gives the full variable domain: DTGVSQNPRHKITKRGQNVTFRCDPISEHNRLYWYRQTLGQGPEFLTYFQNEAQLEKSRLLSDRFSAERPKGSFSTLEIQRTEQGDSAMYLCASSSTRTVDNSPLHFGNGTRLTVT.

The rearrangement uses TRBV5-4 and TRBJ2-1; D gene uncertain. CDR1 and CDR2 (germline): SGHNT, YYREEE (reference sequence). Trimming cost V 0 bases and J 3 bases, with 7 bases left between them. CDR3 length equals 14 residues. Here the CDR3 DNA reads TGTGCCAGCAGCTTGGAGGGATACTACAATGAGCAGTTCTTC. Its protein is CASSLEGYYNEQFF.

CDR3 nucleotides: TGCAGCGTTGAGGGCCGAAAGTACAATGAGCAGTTCTTC. Its translation: CSVEGRKYNEQFF. The rearrangement uses TRBV29-1 and TRBJ2-1, with D unclear. The length of the CDR3 is 13 residues. V gave up 3 bases and J gave up 4 bases, with 10 bases separating them. Germline CDR1 and CDR2: SQVTM and ANQGSEA.

V gene TRBV6-4 combines with J gene TRBJ2-3; unclear D gene. CDR3 length: 12 amino acids. Trimming pared 2 bases from V and 5 bases from J, leaving 5 bases between. Per the germline V gene, CDR1 is MRHNA and CDR2 is SNTAGT. Written as DNA, the CDR3 is TGTGCCAGCAGTGACGGGGTAGATACGCAGTATTTT. Amino acid sequence: CASSDGVDTQYF.

This clone was recorded only once. J is TRBJ2-1 and V is TRBV11-2, with no clear D. The CDR3 runs to 12 residues. Germline lookup yields CDR1 SGHAT and CDR2 FQNNGV. Trimming took 0 bases from V and 10 from J, leaving 7 bases between them. CDR3 DNA: TGTGCCAGCAGCTTAGAGAGGCGGGAGCAGTTCTTC. It encodes CASSLERREQFF.